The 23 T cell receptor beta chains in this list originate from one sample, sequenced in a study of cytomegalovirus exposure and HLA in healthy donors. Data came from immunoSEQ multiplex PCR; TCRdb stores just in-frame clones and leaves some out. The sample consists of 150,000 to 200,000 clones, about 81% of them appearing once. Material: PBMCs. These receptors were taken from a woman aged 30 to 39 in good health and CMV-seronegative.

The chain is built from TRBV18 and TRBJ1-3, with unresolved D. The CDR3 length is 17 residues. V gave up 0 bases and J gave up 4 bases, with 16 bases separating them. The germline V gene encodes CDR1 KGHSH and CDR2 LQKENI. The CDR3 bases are TGTGCCAGCTCACCACCGATGGAGAGTGCGGTAGGAAACACCATATATTTT. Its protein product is CASSPPMESAVGNTIYF.

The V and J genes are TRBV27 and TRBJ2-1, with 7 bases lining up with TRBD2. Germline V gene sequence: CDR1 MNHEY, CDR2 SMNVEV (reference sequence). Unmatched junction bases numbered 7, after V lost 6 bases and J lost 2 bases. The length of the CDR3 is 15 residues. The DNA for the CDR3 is TGTGCCAGCAGCCCTTCGGGGGGTCCCTACAATGAGCAGTTCTTC. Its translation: CASSPSGGPYNEQFF.

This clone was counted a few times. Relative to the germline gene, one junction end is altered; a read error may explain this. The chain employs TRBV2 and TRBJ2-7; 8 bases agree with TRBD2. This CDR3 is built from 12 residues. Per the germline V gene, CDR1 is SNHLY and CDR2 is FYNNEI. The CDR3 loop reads CASSEVRREAHF. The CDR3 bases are TGTGCCAGCAGTGAAGTAAGGCGGGAGGCCCACTTC.

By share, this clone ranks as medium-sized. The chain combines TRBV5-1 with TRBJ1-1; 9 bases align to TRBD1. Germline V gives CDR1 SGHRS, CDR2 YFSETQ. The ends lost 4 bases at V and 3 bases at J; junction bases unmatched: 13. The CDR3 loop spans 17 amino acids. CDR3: CASSRDRVRSSDTEAFF. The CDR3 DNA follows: TGCGCCAGCAGCCGGGACAGGGTAAGATCGTCTGACACTGAAGCTTTCTTT. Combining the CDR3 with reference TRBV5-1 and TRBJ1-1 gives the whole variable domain KAGVTQTPRYLIKTRGQQVTLSCSPISGHRSVSWYQQTPGQGLQFLFEYFSETQRNKGNFPGRFSGRQFSNSRSEMNVSTLELGDSALYLCASSRDRVRSSDTEAFFGQGTRLTVV.

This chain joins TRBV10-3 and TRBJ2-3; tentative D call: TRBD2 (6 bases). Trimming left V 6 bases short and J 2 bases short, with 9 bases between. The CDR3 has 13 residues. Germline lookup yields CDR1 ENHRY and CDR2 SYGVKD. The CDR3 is CAIRGDFTDTQYF. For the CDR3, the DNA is TGTGCCATCAGGGGGGACTTCACAGATACGCAGTATTTT.

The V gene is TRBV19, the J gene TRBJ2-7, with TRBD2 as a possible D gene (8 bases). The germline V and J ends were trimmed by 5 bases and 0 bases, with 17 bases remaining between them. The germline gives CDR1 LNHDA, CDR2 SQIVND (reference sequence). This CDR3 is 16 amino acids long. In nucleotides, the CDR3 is TGTGCCAGTAGTCTCGGGAGGGGGACAGTCTCCTACGAGCAGTACTTC. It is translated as CASSLGRGTVSYEQYF.

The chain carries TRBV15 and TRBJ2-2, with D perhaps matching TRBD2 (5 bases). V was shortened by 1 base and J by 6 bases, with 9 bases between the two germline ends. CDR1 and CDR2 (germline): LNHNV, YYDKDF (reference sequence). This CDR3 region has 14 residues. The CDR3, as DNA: TGTGCCACCAGCAGAGCAGCGGTTCCCGGGGAGCTGTTTTTT. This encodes CATSRAAVPGELFF.

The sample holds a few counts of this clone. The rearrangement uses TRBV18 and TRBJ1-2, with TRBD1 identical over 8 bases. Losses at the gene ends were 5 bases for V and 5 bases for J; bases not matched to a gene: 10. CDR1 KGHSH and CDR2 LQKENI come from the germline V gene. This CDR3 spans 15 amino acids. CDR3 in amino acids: CASSATGGVRYGYTF. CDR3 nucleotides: TGTGCCAGCTCAGCAACAGGGGGTGTACGGTATGGCTACACCTTC.

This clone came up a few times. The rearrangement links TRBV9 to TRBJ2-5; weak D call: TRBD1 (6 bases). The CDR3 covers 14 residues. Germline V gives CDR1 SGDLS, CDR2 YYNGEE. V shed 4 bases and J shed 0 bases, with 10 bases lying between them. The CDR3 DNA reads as TGTGCCAGCAGCCCACAGGGTTACCAAGAGACCCAGTACTTC. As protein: CASSPQGYQETQYF.

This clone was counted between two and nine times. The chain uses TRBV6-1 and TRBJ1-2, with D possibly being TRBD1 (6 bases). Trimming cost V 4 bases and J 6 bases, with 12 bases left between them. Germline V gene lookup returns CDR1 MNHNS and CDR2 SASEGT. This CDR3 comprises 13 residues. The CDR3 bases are TGTGCCAGCAGTGCCACCTACAGGGATGGCTACACCTTC. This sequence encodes CASSATYRDGYTF.

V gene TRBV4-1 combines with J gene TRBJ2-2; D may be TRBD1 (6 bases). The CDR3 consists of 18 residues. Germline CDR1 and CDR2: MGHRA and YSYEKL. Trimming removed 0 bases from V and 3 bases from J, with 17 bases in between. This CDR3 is CASSQDHRVLGDTGELFF. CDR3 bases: TGCGCCAGCAGCCAAGACCACAGGGTGTTAGGGGACACCGGGGAGCTGTTTTTT.

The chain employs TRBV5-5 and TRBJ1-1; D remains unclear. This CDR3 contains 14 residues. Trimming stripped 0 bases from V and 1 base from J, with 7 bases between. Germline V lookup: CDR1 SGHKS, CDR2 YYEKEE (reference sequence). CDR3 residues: CASSLGGGNTEAFF. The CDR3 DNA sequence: TGTGCCAGCAGCTTGGGGGGAGGGAACACTGAAGCTTTCTTT.

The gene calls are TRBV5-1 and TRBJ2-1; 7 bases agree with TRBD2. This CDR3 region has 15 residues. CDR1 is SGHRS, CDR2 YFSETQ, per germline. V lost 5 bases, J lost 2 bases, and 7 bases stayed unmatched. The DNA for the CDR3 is TGCGCCAGCAGTGATGCCGGGAGGACCTACAATGAGCAGTTCTTC. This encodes CASSDAGRTYNEQFF.

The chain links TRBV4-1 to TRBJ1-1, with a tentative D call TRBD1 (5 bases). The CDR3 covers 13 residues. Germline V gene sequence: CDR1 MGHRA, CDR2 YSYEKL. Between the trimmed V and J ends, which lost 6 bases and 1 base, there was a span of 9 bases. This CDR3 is CASSIQANTEAFF. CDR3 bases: TGCGCCAGCAGTATACAGGCGAACACTGAAGCTTTCTTT.

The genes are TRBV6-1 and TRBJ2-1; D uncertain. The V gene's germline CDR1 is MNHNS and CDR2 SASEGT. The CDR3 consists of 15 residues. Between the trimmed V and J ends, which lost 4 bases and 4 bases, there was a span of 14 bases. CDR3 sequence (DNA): TGTGCCAGCAGTGCCGACTTTCATATTTACAATGAGCAGTTCTTC. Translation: CASSADFHIYNEQFF.

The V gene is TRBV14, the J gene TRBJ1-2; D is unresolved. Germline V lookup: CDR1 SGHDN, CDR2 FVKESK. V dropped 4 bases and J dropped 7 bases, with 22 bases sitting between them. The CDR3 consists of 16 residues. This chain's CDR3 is CASSLLPSGGLRGYTF. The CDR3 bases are TGTGCCAGCAGCCTACTTCCCTCGGGCGGACTTCGTGGCTACACCTTC.

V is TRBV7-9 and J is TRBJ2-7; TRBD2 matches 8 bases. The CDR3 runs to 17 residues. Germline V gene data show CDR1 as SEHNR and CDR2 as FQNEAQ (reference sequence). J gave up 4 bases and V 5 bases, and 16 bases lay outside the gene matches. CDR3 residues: CASSLVTTLAGRYEQYF. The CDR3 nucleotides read TGTGCCAGCAGCCTAGTAACTACGCTAGCGGGCCGTTACGAGCAGTACTTC.

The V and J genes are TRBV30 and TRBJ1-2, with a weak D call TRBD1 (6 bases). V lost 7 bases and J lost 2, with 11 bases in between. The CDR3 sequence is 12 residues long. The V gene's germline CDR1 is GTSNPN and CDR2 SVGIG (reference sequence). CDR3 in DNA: TGTGCCTCTTGGACAGCGAACTATGGCTACACCTTC. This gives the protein CASWTANYGYTF.

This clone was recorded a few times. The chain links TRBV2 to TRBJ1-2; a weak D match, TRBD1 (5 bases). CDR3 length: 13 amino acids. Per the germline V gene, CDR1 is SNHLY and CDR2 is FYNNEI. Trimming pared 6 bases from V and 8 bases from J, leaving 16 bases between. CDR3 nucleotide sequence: TGTGCCAGCAGGATGGGGGGGAAGGAGGGCTACACCTTC. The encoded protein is CASRMGGKEGYTF. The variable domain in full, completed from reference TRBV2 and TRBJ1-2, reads EPEVTQTPSHQVTQMGQEVILRCVPISNHLYFYWYRQILGQKVEFLVSFYNNEISEKSEIFDDQFSVERPDGSNFTLKIRSTKLEDSAMYFCASRMGGKEGYTFGSGTRLTVV.

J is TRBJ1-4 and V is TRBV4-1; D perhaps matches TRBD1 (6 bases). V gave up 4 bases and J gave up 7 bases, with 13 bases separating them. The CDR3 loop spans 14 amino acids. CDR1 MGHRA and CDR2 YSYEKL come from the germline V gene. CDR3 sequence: CASSPDRLGEKLFF. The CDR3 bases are TGCGCCAGCAGCCCGGACAGATTAGGTGAAAAACTGTTTTTT.

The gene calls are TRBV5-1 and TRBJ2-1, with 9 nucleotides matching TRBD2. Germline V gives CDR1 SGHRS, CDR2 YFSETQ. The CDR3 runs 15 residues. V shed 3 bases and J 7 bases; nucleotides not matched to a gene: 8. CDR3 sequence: CASSSLAAGGNEQFF. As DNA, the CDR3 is TGCGCCAGCAGCTCCTTAGCGGCGGGAGGGAATGAGCAGTTCTTC.

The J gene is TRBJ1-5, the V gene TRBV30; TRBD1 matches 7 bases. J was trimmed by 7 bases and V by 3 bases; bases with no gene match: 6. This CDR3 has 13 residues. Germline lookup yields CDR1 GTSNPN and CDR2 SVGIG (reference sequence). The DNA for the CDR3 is TGTGCCTGGAGAAACAGGGGAACCCAGCCCCAGCATTTT. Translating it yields CAWRNRGTQPQHF.

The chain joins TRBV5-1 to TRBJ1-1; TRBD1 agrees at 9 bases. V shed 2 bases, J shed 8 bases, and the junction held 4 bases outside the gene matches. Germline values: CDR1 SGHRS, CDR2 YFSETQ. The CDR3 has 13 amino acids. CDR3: CASSFEGQGEAFF. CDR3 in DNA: TGCGCCAGCAGCTTTGAGGGACAGGGAGAAGCTTTCTTT.